The 3 T cell receptor beta chains presented below share a single source sample, sequenced in a study of shared clonotypes between healthy human individuals. This table comes from immunoSEQ multiplex PCR, and its TCRdb copy is limited to in-frame clones, with some not included. This table holds approximately 2,000,000 clones, approximately 90% found once. Sequencing was carried out using naive CD4+ T cells from PBMCs. Noted subset: CD45RA+ positively selected. These receptors all stem from a man between 18 and 35 years old in good health. Some clones in this sample may be carry-over from other donors' samples.

The J gene is TRBJ1-5, the V gene TRBV7-8, with TRBD1 matching 8 bases. CDR3 size: 15 residues. CDR1 and CDR2 from the germline V gene are SGHVS and FQNEAQ. Unmatched junction bases numbered 12, after V lost 7 bases and J lost 7 bases. The DNA of the CDR3 is TGTGCCAGCACCTTGGGACAGGAAAGACGGCAGCCCCAGCATTTT. It specifies CASTLGQERRQPQHF.

As to this clone: Mismatch with germline at one junction end may stem from a read error. The CDR3 DNA sequence: TGTGCCAGCAGGCACTACGGGAGGTTC. As protein: CASRHYGRF. The chain couples TRBV6-5 to TRBJ2-7; 7 bases map to TRBD2. This CDR3 contains 9 residues. Germline V lookup: CDR1 MNHEY, CDR2 SVGAGI.

The chain is built from TRBV28 and TRBJ1-2; D remains ambiguous. Germline CDR1 reads MDHEN; CDR2 reads SYDVKM. Trimming stripped 6 bases from V and 5 bases from J, with 19 bases between. The CDR3 has 15 amino acids. The CDR3 loop is CASSSPGGDLYGYTF. The CDR3 nucleotides are TGTGCCAGCAGCAGCCCGGGTGGGGATTTGTATGGCTACACCTTC.